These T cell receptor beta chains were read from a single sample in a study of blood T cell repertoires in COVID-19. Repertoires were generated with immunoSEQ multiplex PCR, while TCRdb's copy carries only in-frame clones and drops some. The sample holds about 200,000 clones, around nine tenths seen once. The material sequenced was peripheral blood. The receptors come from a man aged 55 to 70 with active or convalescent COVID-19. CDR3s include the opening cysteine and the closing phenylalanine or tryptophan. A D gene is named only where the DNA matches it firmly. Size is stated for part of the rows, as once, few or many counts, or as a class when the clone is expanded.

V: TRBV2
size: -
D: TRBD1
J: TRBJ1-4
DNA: TGTGCCAGCAGAAGGGACAGGGGCTCTAATGAAAAACTGTTTTTT
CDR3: CASRRDRGSNEKLFF

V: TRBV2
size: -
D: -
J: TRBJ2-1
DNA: TGTGCCAGCAGTGAACTTGGCAGGGGTGGGAATGAGCAGTTCTTC
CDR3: CASSELGRGGNEQFF

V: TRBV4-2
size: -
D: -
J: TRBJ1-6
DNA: TGTGCCAGCAGCCAAGATCCGATGAGCTCCTATAATTCACCCCTCCACTTT
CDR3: CASSQDPMSSYNSPLHF

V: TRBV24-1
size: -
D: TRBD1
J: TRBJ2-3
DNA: TGTGCCACCACCGACAGGGGATCGGCAGATACGCAGTATTTT
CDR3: CATTDRGSADTQYF

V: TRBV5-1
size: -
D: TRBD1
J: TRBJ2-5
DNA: TGCGCCAGCAGCCTTCGGACAGGGGTAGAGACCCAGTACTTC
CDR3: CASSLRTGVETQYF

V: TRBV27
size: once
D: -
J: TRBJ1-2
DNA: TGTGCCAGCAGTTTCCAGGCAACAGCTAACTATGGCTACACCTTC
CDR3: CASSFQATANYGYTF

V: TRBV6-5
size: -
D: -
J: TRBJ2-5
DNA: TGTGCCAGCAGGGAGGAGACCCAGTACTTC
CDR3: CASREETQYF

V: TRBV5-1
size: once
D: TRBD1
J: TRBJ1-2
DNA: TGCGCCAGCAGCGTCGGACAGGGGCAGAATGGCTACACCTTC
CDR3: CASSVGQGQNGYTF

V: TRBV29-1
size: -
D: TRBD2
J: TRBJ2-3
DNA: TGCAGCGTTGGGGGACTAGGCCGGGCAGATACGCAGTATTTT
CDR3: CSVGGLGRADTQYF

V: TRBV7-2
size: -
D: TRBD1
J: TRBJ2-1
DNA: TGTGCCAGCAGCTCCGGGACAGGGTCCTACAATGAGCAGTTCTTC
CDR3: CASSSGTGSYNEQFF

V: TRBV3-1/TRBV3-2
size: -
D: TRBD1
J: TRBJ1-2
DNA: TGTGCCAGCAGCCAAAAGGGGGCATATTCTGGCTACACCTTC
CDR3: CASSQKGAYSGYTF

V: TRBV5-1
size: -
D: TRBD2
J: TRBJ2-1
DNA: TGCGCCAGCAGCTTGTCTAGCGGGGGGATTTACAATGAGCAGTTCTTC
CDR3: CASSLSSGGIYNEQFF

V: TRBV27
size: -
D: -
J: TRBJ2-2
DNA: TGTGCCAGCAGTGGTCCGCCGGGAACCGGGGAGCTGTTTTTT
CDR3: CASSGPPGTGELFF

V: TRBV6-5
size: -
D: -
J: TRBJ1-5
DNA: TGTGCCAGCAGAGGGGTGGGAAATCAGCCCCAGCATTTT
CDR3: CASRGVGNQPQHF

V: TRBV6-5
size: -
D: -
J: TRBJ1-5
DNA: TGTGCCAGCAGCGTTACAGGGATCAATCAGCCCCAGCATTTT
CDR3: CASSVTGINQPQHF

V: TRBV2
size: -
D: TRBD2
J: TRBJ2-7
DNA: TGTGCCAGCAGTGAATGGGAGGGGATGCGCCTCTTC
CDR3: CASSEWEGMRLF

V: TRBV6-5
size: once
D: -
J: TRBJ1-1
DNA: TGTGCCAGCAGCCCGGGGAACACTGAAGCTTTCTTT
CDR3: CASSPGNTEAFF

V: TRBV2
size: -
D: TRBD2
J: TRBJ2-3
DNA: TGTGCCAGCAAAACGGGGGGGCTCACAGATACGCAGTATTTT
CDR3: CASKTGGLTDTQYF

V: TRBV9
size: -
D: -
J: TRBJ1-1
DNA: TGTGCCAGCAGCGGGGTCCATGGTGGAGCTGAAGCTTTCTTT
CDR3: CASSGVHGGAEAFF

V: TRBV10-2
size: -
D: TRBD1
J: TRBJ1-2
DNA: TGCGCCAGTACAGGGGGCGCGGGCTATGGCTACACCTTC
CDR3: CASTGGAGYGYTF

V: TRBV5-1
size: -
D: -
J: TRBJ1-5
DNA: TGCGCCAGCAGCTTGGATTTCGATCAGCCCCAGCATTTT
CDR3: CASSLDFDQPQHF

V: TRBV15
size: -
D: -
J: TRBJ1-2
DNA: TGTGCCACCAGGTCTTGGAAAGGGGTCTATGGCTACACCTTC
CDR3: CATRSWKGVYGYTF

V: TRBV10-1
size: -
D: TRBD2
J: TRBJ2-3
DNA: TGCGCCAGCAGTGCCGGGACTAGCGGGGGGCTAGGTGATACGCAGTATTTT
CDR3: CASSAGTSGGLGDTQYF

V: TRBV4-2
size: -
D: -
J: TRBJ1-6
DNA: TGTGCCAGCAGCCAAAGTGGAAGGACAGATAATTCACCCCTCCACTTT
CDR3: CASSQSGRTDNSPLHF

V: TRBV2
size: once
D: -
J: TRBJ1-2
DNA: TGTGCCAGTTACCCCACGGGGGGCGCATCCTATGGCTACACCTTC
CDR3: CASYPTGGASYGYTF

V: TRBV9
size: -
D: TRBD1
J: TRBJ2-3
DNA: TGTGCCAGCAGTCCCCGAGACAGGGGGTTTTTCGATACGCAGTATTTT
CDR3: CASSPRDRGFFDTQYF

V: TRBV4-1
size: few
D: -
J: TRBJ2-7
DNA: TGCGCCAGCAGCCAGGAGACGCTCTCCTACGAGCAGTACTTC
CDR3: CASSQETLSYEQYF

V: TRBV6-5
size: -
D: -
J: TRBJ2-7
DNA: TGTGCCACTAAACAGGGACCCTCCTACGAGCAGTACTTC
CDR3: CATKQGPSYEQYF

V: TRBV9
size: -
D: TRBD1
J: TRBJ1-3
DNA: TGTGCCAGCAGCGCCACCATCAACAGGGGGGCTGGACGGAACACCATATATTTT
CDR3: CASSATINRGAGRNTIYF

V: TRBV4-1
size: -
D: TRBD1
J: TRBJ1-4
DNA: TGCGCCAGCAGCCCCAAAGGGGGCCCCCTTAATGAAAAACTGTTTTTT
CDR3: CASSPKGGPLNEKLFF

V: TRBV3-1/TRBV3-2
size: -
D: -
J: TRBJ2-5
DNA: TGTGCCAGCAGCCCGATCGGACAGCAAGAGACCCAGTACTTC
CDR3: CASSPIGQQETQYF

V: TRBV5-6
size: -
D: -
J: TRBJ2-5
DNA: TGTGCCAGCAGTTTGTGGGCAGCCCAAGAGACCCAGTACTTC
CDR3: CASSLWAAQETQYF

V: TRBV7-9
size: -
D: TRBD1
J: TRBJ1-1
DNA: TGTGCCAGCAGACAATCCGGGACAGGGAACACTGAAGCTTTCTTT
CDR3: CASRQSGTGNTEAFF

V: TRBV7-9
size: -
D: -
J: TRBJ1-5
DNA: TGTGCCAGCAGCTTATTACCGGGGGATAGCAATCAGCCCCAGCATTTT
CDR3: CASSLLPGDSNQPQHF

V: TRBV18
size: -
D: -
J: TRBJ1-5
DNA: TGTGCCAGCTCCCCCCCGGGGGGGAGAAATCAGCCCCAGCATTTT
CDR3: CASSPPGGRNQPQHF

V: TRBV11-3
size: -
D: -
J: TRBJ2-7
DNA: TGTGCCAGCAGCTTAGCTCCCAACGGCGAGCAGTACTTC
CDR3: CASSLAPNGEQYF

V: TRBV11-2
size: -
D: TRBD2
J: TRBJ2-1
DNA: TGTGCCAGCAGCTTAGTAGCTAGCGGGGGGCTTACCTACAATGAGCAGTTCTTC
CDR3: CASSLVASGGLTYNEQFF

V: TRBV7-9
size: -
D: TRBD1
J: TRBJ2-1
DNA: TGTGCCAGCAGCGCCAGGACAGGGCGTGCCTACAATGAGCAGTTCTTC
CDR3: CASSARTGRAYNEQFF

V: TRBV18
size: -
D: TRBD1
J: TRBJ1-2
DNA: TGTGCCAGCTCACCCCGGGACAGGGAAAACTATGGCTACACCTTC
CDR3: CASSPRDRENYGYTF

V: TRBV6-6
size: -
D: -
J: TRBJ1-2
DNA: TGTGCCAGCAAACGGACAGCGGATGGCTACACCTTC
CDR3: CASKRTADGYTF

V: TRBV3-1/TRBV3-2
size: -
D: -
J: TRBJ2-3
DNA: TGTGCCAGCAGCCAAGATCCTCGAGCCACAGATACGCAGTATTTT
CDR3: CASSQDPRATDTQYF

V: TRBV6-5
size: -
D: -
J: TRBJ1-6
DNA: TGTGCCAGCAGATTGGACGGGGGAAATAATTCACCCCTCCACTTT
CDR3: CASRLDGGNNSPLHF

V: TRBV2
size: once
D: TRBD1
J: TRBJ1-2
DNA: TGTGCCAGCAGCTCGGCACAGGGGTTGGTCGGCTACACCTTC
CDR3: CASSSAQGLVGYTF

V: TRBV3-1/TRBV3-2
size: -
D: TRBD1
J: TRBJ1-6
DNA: TGTGCCAGCACCTTCTCCGGGACAGGGGGCGCATCCCTCCACTTT
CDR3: CASTFSGTGGASLHF

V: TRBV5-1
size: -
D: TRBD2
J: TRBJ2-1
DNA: TGCGCCAGCAGCCCCCGTTTCGGGGGGAGAAGCTCCTACAATGAGCAGTTCTTC
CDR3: CASSPRFGGRSSYNEQFF

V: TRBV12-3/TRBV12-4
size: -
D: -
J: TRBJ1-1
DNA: TGTGCCAGCAGTTTGTCCGGGGTGGGTGTAGCTTTCTTT
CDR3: CASSLSGVGVAFF

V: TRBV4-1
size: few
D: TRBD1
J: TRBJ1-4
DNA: TGCGCCAGCAGCCAAGATTGGACAGGGGGCGGCGGTGAAAAACTGTTTTTT
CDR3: CASSQDWTGGGGEKLFF

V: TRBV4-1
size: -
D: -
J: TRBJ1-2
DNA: TGCGCCAGCATCAATTTTGAGGGCGCCAATTATGGCTACACCTTC
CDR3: CASINFEGANYGYTF

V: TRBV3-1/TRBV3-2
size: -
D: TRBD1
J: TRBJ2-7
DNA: TGTGCCAGCAGCTATTCCGGGACAGTATACGAGCAGTACTTC
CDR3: CASSYSGTVYEQYF

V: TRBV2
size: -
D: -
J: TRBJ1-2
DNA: TGTGCCAGCAACCCGGACCAGGGGATTTATGGCTACACCTTC
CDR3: CASNPDQGIYGYTF

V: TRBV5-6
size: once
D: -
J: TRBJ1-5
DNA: TGTGCCAGCAGCTCCTCGGGGGGGCTTAATCAGCCCCAGCATTTT
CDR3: CASSSSGGLNQPQHF

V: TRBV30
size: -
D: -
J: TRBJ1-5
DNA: TGTGCCTGGAGTGTACAGGCGGGAGATCAGCCCCAGCATTTT
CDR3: CAWSVQAGDQPQHF

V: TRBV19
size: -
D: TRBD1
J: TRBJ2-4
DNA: TGTGCCAGTAGTATAGATTACCCGGGACAGGGTGACATTCAGTACTTC
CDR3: CASSIDYPGQGDIQYF